The 2 T cell receptor beta chains given below trace back to one sample, sequenced in a study of OX40 agonist ivuxolimab in advanced cancers. The library was obtained by the immunoSEQ multiplex PCR assay. Here the immuneACCESS table is served through TCRdb, limited to in-frame sequences with V and J called. Missing clones are a known gap in these copies; in checked studies unresolved V genes cover under half, and the rest lacks a known reason. This sample holds under 75,000 clones; approximately 83% were observed only once. Of the sample, 0.65% to 0.9% falls within the top ten clones. This specimen consisted of CD4+ or CD8+ T cells sorted from blood, obtained in a trial of the OX40 agonist ivuxolimab. These TCRs come from an adult with an advanced solid tumor such as melanoma, head and neck, liver or kidney cancer.

The V gene is TRBV6-1, the J gene TRBJ2-7; 13 nucleotides match TRBD2. Losses at the gene ends were 6 bases for V and 1 base for J; bases not matched to a gene: 3. Germline assignment: CDR1 MNHNS and CDR2 SASEGT. This CDR3 comprises 15 residues. The CDR3 bases are TGTGCCAGCAGATGGACTAGCGGGAGTTCCTACGAGCAGTACTTC. As protein: CASRWTSGSSYEQYF.

CDR3: CAWGGRTTYEQYF. The CDR3 DNA follows: TGTGCGTGGGGCGGGAGGACAACCTACGAGCAGTACTTC. This sequence joins TRBV28 and TRBJ2-7; 8 bases agree with TRBD2. The CDR3 contains 13 residues. Germline lookup yields CDR1 MDHEN and CDR2 SYDVKM.